This T cell receptor beta chain was sequenced for a study of cytotoxic CD8 clonotypes in ibrutinib-treated CLL. Study as a whole: With a range of 6 to 36, the median treatment time before response samples were taken was over 9 months.

Whole-study findings and limits: Clonality was higher at baseline than in age-matched healthy donors and tracked circulating CD8+ T-cell counts.

The germline V gene encodes CDR1 SGHAT and CDR2 FQDESV (reference sequence). V shed 5 bases and J 9 bases; nucleotides not matched to a gene: 6. The CDR3 has 13 amino acids. A note on this clone: The antigen remains undetermined.

TCRdb's copy holds only in-frame clones and misses some; the assay was immunoSEQ multiplex PCR. The table shows approximately 340,000 clones, with 67% occurring only once. The sequenced sample was PBMCs, obtained after 36 months of ibrutinib treatment. This clonotype was sampled from a human donor with chronic lymphocytic leukemia. The rearrangement joins TRBV11-1 to TRBJ2-1, with 8 bases lining up with TRBD2. CDR3 sequence: CASSQDGTSEQFF. The DNA for the CDR3 is TGTGCCAGCAGCCAGGACGGGACTAGTGAGCAGTTCTTC.